This T cell receptor beta chain was observed in a study of identical twins (TCRdb year 2016). At the level of the whole study: To test whether fetal clonotypes persist, the study used deep sequencing on TCR alpha and beta repertoires from monozygotic twins, unrelated adults of various ages, and cord blood. Replicate twin experiments were performed at different times using different library preparation protocols to rule out contamination.

The study at large found these results: Out-of-frame TCR alpha sequences shared between twins showed an excess of low generation-probability sequences compared with coincidental sharing between unrelated individuals. In monozygotic twins, recombination models systematically underestimated out-of-frame TCR alpha sharing, but the models matched the sharing seen between unrelated individuals. Abundant cord blood beta clonotypes carried fewer insertions; young adult naive repertoires showed a weaker similar trend, while memory repertoires showed none. Zero-insertion analyses could be partly confounded by invariant T cells such as MAIT and iNKT, though diverse VJ usage argued against such confounding for most clonotypes. Because the same donors could not be followed over many years, conclusions were based on cross-sectional statistical analysis. The excess sharing between twins in beta out-of-frame sequences was weaker because fewer shared sequences reduced the signal-to-noise ratio.

Library prep was done by 5' RACE. Instrument on record: Illumina HiSeq 2000. Template switching introduced a universal primer binding site; the final cDNA contained a unique molecular identifier, enabling accurate counting of TCR cDNA molecules. Specific primers in the conserved constant-segment region were used to synthesize first-strand cDNA for the TCR alpha and beta chains. To control for contamination, every cDNA library carried two barcodes: a SMART-Mk sample barcode plus Illumina barcodes. TruSeq adapter sequences along with Illumina sample barcodes were introduced in two successive PCR steps. The TCR alpha and beta cDNA libraries were sequenced on the Illumina HiSeq platform using custom primers. The authors' analysis ran thus. MiGEC processed the raw reads to extract unique molecular identifiers, while MiXCR was used to determine the CDR3 positions. Recombination models were inferred per individual with the repgenHMM and IGoR tools using an EM algorithm. Shared clonotype analysis was performed with the tcR package in R, normalizing sharing by the product of cloneset sizes. To study raw recombination free of thymic and clonal selection effects, out-of-frame nonproductive sequences were analyzed. The public sequencing data were trimmed at Q25 with fastp and processed into clonotypes with MiXCR by TCRdb, which kept only in-frame beta chains. Rows with a matching CDR3 protein are joined into one entry that keeps the most common DNA and genes. TCRdb, not the original authors, processed these V and J calls. The sample data list around 370,000 distinct CDR3 sequences, and roughly 10% of these were observed just once. Under 10% of the sample is taken by the ten largest.

Every donor in the study was a healthy Caucasian. Three unrelated non-twin adults were also sequenced: a male aged 18 to 30, a male aged 50 to 59 and a female aged 50 to 59. Miltenyi CD45RO+ enrichment and human naive T-cell isolation kits were used to isolate memory (CD45RO+) and naive T cells from PBMC. After removal of 4 bases from V and 5 bases from J, the junction retains 1 base not matched to a gene. The CDR3 goes from the cysteine to the phenylalanine over 15 residues. Kept here is only the CDR3 DNA, which spans 45 bases and is read in frame from base 1. The germline V gene provides CDR1 ENHRY and CDR2 SYGVKD. This clonotype was detected a few times. Which antigen it targets is not known. Per-base quality was not reported, and no clone a single base away is much larger than it.

Input material: naive T cells sorted from blood. The cell subset or site label, as the study defines it: cells isolated with a human naive T-cell isolation kit. The receptor was derived from a woman aged 45-60 years in good health. The sequence joins TRBV10-3 to TRBJ2-2; 13 junctional bases match TRBD2. The nucleotides are TGTGCCATCAGTGCGGGACTAGCGGGGACCGGGGAGCTGTTTTTT. The encoded protein is CAISAGLAGTGELFF.